This T cell receptor (beta chain) derives from a study of shared clonotypes between healthy human individuals. Naive CD8 cells were CD45RO-negative, positively selected for CCR7, excluding terminally differentiated effector memory CD45RA+ cells. Healthy adults negative for HIV, lacking recent acute infections or vaccinations, served as donors. With regard to this clone: Its antigen is as yet unknown.

Assay execution took place at the deep level. The assay was immunoSEQ multiplex PCR, and TCRdb's table has in-frame clones only and misses some. This sample has more than 2 million clones, with just under 95% found just once. Regarding the study as a whole: A reduction in generation probabilities was seen for non-shared clonotypes relative to those shared by all four donors.

CDR1 is ENHRY and CDR2 is SYGVKD in the germline V gene. V lost 7 bases and J lost 0, with 13 bases in between. The CDR3 contains 14 residues. Source material: naive CD8+ T cells sorted from blood. The genes are TRBV10-3 and TRBJ2-7, with a possible D match to TRBD2 (6 bases). This receptor was identified in a young man in good health. The chain's CDR3 is CAIKTGENSYEQYF. In DNA form, the CDR3 reads TGTGCCATCAAAACGGGAGAGAACTCCTACGAGCAGTACTTC.